The rows below give T cell receptor beta chains drawn from one sample of a study of PD-L1 blockade in urothelial cancer. The table came from immunoSEQ multiplex PCR; TCRdb's copy has only in-frame clones and leaves some out. The table has around 120,000 clones, about 89% seen once. The material was PBMCs, obtained around atezolizumab (anti-PD-L1) treatment. Source of these receptors: a man aged 55 to 70 with urothelial cancer. Both conserved end residues are part of each CDR3. The order of the fields is V gene, D gene, clone size, J gene, CDR3 DNA, CDR3 protein. A D gene is named only where the DNA matches it firmly. Not every row has a clone size; where given, it reads once, few, many or a size class.

v_gene: TRBV14; d_gene: .; abundance: .; j_gene: TRBJ2-2; CDR3nt: TGTGCCAGCAGCCAAAGGGGCCCGTCGGGCACCGGGGAGCTGTTTTTT; CDR3aa: CASSQRGPSGTGELFF
v_gene: TRBV7-6; d_gene: .; abundance: .; j_gene: TRBJ1-4; CDR3nt: TGTGCCAGCAGCTTATCGAGTACTGCAACTAATGAAAAACTGTTTTTT; CDR3aa: CASSLSSTATNEKLFF
v_gene: TRBV4-1; d_gene: .; abundance: .; j_gene: TRBJ1-2; CDR3nt: TGCGCCAGCAGCCCGTGGGGGGACGAGAATGGCTACACCTTC; CDR3aa: CASSPWGDENGYTF
v_gene: TRBV5-1; d_gene: .; abundance: .; j_gene: TRBJ2-3; CDR3nt: TGCGCCAGCAGCGAAAACCCCGGACTGAGCACAGATACGCAGTATTTT; CDR3aa: CASSENPGLSTDTQYF
v_gene: TRBV15; d_gene: .; abundance: .; j_gene: TRBJ1-1; CDR3nt: TGTGCCACCAGCAGAGATCCGGGCAGCCGGGGTGCCGGGGGGTCCCTTGAAGCTTTCTTT; CDR3aa: CATSRDPGSRGAGGSLEAFF
v_gene: TRBV11-3; d_gene: .; abundance: once; j_gene: TRBJ2-6; CDR3nt: TGTGCCAGCAGCTTAATCACAGGGTTCTCTGGGGCCAACGTCCTGACTTTC; CDR3aa: CASSLITGFSGANVLTF
v_gene: TRBV5-4; d_gene: .; abundance: .; j_gene: TRBJ2-2; CDR3nt: TGTGCCAGCAGCTTGGGCGGGTCAAGGAACACCGGGGAGCTGTTTTTT; CDR3aa: CASSLGGSRNTGELFF
v_gene: TRBV29-1; d_gene: .; abundance: .; j_gene: TRBJ2-7; CDR3nt: TGCAGCGTGTACCAGGACTCTAGCTCCTACGAGCAGTACTTC; CDR3aa: CSVYQDSSSYEQYF
v_gene: TRBV11-2; d_gene: .; abundance: .; j_gene: TRBJ2-7; CDR3nt: TGTGCCAGCAGCTTAGGTGGGGCGGGTTGGGAGGCGCAGTACTTC; CDR3aa: CASSLGGAGWEAQYF
v_gene: TRBV7-3; d_gene: .; abundance: .; j_gene: TRBJ2-1; CDR3nt: TGTGCCAGCAGCTTAGTACAGTACAATGAGCAGTTCTTC; CDR3aa: CASSLVQYNEQFF
v_gene: TRBV5-1; d_gene: .; abundance: .; j_gene: TRBJ2-2; CDR3nt: TGCGCCAGCTCATGGCAGGGGACCGGGGAGCTGTTTTTT; CDR3aa: CASSWQGTGELFF
v_gene: TRBV5-6; d_gene: .; abundance: .; j_gene: TRBJ2-1; CDR3nt: TGTGCCAGCAGCTTGGCCTCGTGGCAGTTCTTC; CDR3aa: CASSLASWQFF
v_gene: TRBV5-4; d_gene: TRBD2; abundance: .; j_gene: TRBJ2-7; CDR3nt: TGTGCCAGCAGCTTGGTGGCTAGCGGAGAGCAGTACTTC; CDR3aa: CASSLVASGEQYF
v_gene: TRBV5-1; d_gene: TRBD2; abundance: .; j_gene: TRBJ2-2; CDR3nt: TGCGCCAGCAGCCCGATAGCGGGGCGCACCGGGGAGCTGTTTTTT; CDR3aa: CASSPIAGRTGELFF
v_gene: TRBV5-6; d_gene: .; abundance: .; j_gene: TRBJ2-1; CDR3nt: TGTGCCAGCATCCGGTTGGGGGCCGACAATGAGCAGTTCTTC; CDR3aa: CASIRLGADNEQFF
v_gene: TRBV10-3; d_gene: TRBD1; abundance: .; j_gene: TRBJ1-3; CDR3nt: TGTGCCATTCGACAGGGCCCACCGGTGGACTCTGGAAACACCATATATTTT; CDR3aa: CAIRQGPPVDSGNTIYF
v_gene: TRBV27; d_gene: .; abundance: .; j_gene: TRBJ1-1; CDR3nt: TGTGCCAGCAGTTCGAAGAGATTTCTGAACACTGAAGCTTTCTTT; CDR3aa: CASSSKRFLNTEAFF
v_gene: TRBV6-5; d_gene: TRBD2; abundance: .; j_gene: TRBJ2-1; CDR3nt: TGTGCCAGCAGTTCCAGGAGCGGGAGCTCCTACAATGAGCAGTTCTTC; CDR3aa: CASSSRSGSSYNEQFF
v_gene: TRBV5-1; d_gene: TRBD1; abundance: .; j_gene: TRBJ1-5; CDR3nt: TGCGCCAGCAGCGCCGGGACAGGGGATCAGCCCCAGCATTTT; CDR3aa: CASSAGTGDQPQHF
v_gene: TRBV7-9; d_gene: TRBD1; abundance: .; j_gene: TRBJ1-1; CDR3nt: TGTGCCAGCAGCTTCCGGGACAGCCGGGGTACTGGATTT; CDR3aa: CASSFRDSRGTGF
v_gene: TRBV5-1; d_gene: TRBD1; abundance: .; j_gene: TRBJ2-1; CDR3nt: TGCGCCAGCAGCCCAGGGGGCGAGGCTTACAATGAGCAGTTCTTC; CDR3aa: CASSPGGEAYNEQFF
v_gene: TRBV6-1; d_gene: .; abundance: .; j_gene: TRBJ2-6; CDR3nt: TGTGCCAGCAGTGAAAGGGACTCCGGGGCCAACGTCCTGACTTTC; CDR3aa: CASSERDSGANVLTF
v_gene: TRBV6-5; d_gene: .; abundance: .; j_gene: TRBJ2-7; CDR3nt: TGTGCCAGCAGTTCCGTGTACGAGCAGTACTTC; CDR3aa: CASSSVYEQYF
v_gene: TRBV5-1; d_gene: TRBD1; abundance: .; j_gene: TRBJ2-2; CDR3nt: TGCGCCAGCAGCTACGGACAGGCGACGAACACCGGGGAGCTGTTTTTT; CDR3aa: CASSYGQATNTGELFF
v_gene: TRBV5-1; d_gene: .; abundance: .; j_gene: TRBJ1-1; CDR3nt: TGCGCCAGCAGCTTGGAGACAGGCCGTCGGAACACTGAAGCTTTCTTT; CDR3aa: CASSLETGRRNTEAFF
v_gene: TRBV7-9; d_gene: TRBD2; abundance: .; j_gene: TRBJ2-1; CDR3nt: TGTGCCAGCAGCTCAGTAGCGGGAGTGGCCAATGAGCAGTTCTTC; CDR3aa: CASSSVAGVANEQFF
v_gene: TRBV10-3; d_gene: TRBD2; abundance: .; j_gene: TRBJ2-7; CDR3nt: TGTGCCATCAGTGATCCGCAGCGGGGTCGGATAGAGCAGTACTTC; CDR3aa: CAISDPQRGRIEQYF
v_gene: TRBV19; d_gene: .; abundance: .; j_gene: TRBJ1-6; CDR3nt: TGTGTCAGTAGTATAGAAGACGGAGACTATAATTCACCCCTCCACTTT; CDR3aa: CVSSIEDGDYNSPLHF
v_gene: TRBV7-9; d_gene: .; abundance: .; j_gene: TRBJ1-1; CDR3nt: TGTGCCAGCAGCTTTCAGAACACTGAAGCTTTCTTT; CDR3aa: CASSFQNTEAFF
v_gene: TRBV10-3; d_gene: .; abundance: .; j_gene: TRBJ1-2; CDR3nt: TGTGCCATCAGTGAGTCGGACCAGGGTTTTAACTATGGCTACACCTTC; CDR3aa: CAISESDQGFNYGYTF
v_gene: TRBV7-2; d_gene: .; abundance: .; j_gene: TRBJ1-1; CDR3nt: TGTGCCAGCAGCTTAGGTCCGTCGGCAGGGTATGAAGCTTTCTTT; CDR3aa: CASSLGPSAGYEAFF
v_gene: TRBV5-4; d_gene: TRBD2; abundance: .; j_gene: TRBJ2-3; CDR3nt: TGTGCCAGCAGCTTTAGCGGGGGGCGCACAGATACGCAGTATTTT; CDR3aa: CASSFSGGRTDTQYF
v_gene: TRBV27; d_gene: .; abundance: .; j_gene: TRBJ2-7; CDR3nt: TGTGCCAGCAGTTTATCGTTGGGGGACATCTCAGCCTACGAGCAGTACTTC; CDR3aa: CASSLSLGDISAYEQYF
v_gene: TRBV7-9; d_gene: TRBD2; abundance: .; j_gene: TRBJ2-3; CDR3nt: TGTGCCAGCAGTTACCCGGGACTAGCGGGAGCAAGAAATACGCAGTATTTT; CDR3aa: CASSYPGLAGARNTQYF
v_gene: TRBV10-3; d_gene: .; abundance: .; j_gene: TRBJ2-5; CDR3nt: TGTGCCATCACAGAACCACAGGTTGATCGCTTCGGCCAGTACTTC; CDR3aa: CAITEPQVDRFGQYF
v_gene: TRBV5-1; d_gene: .; abundance: .; j_gene: TRBJ1-4; CDR3nt: TGCGCCAGCAGTCCCGACCCGCGGGAAAAACTGTTTTTT; CDR3aa: CASSPDPREKLFF
v_gene: TRBV6-5; d_gene: .; abundance: .; j_gene: TRBJ1-2; CDR3nt: TGTGCCAGCAGTTACTCGCACACAGAGAACTATGGCTACACCTTC; CDR3aa: CASSYSHTENYGYTF
v_gene: TRBV9; d_gene: .; abundance: .; j_gene: TRBJ1-2; CDR3nt: TGTGCCAGCAGCGCGGCACAGGGTTCAGGCTATGGCTACACCTTC; CDR3aa: CASSAAQGSGYGYTF
v_gene: TRBV10-3; d_gene: .; abundance: .; j_gene: TRBJ1-3; CDR3nt: TGTGCCATCAGTCATCCTCTCTCGGCGGCGATTGGAAACACCATATATTTT; CDR3aa: CAISHPLSAAIGNTIYF
v_gene: TRBV7-7; d_gene: .; abundance: .; j_gene: TRBJ2-7; CDR3nt: TGTGCTAGCAGCTCCCCAGGGGAAGGGGCGGGGGCCTACGAGCAGTACTTC; CDR3aa: CASSSPGEGAGAYEQYF
v_gene: TRBV29-1; d_gene: TRBD2; abundance: .; j_gene: TRBJ2-1; CDR3nt: TGCAGCGTTGTGAGCGGGGGGGCCTACAATGAGCAGTTCTTC; CDR3aa: CSVVSGGAYNEQFF
v_gene: TRBV27; d_gene: TRBD2; abundance: .; j_gene: TRBJ2-3; CDR3nt: TGTGCCAGCAGTAGGACTAGCGGGAGCACAGATACGCAGTATTTT; CDR3aa: CASSRTSGSTDTQYF
v_gene: TRBV4-3; d_gene: .; abundance: .; j_gene: TRBJ1-6; CDR3nt: TGCGCCAGCAGCCAACTACCCGTCGGGGTCGCACCCCTCCACTTT; CDR3aa: CASSQLPVGVAPLHF
v_gene: TRBV5-1; d_gene: .; abundance: few; j_gene: TRBJ1-2; CDR3nt: TGCGCCAGCAGCTTGGCTGTACAGGGTGAAGGCTACACCTTC; CDR3aa: CASSLAVQGEGYTF
v_gene: TRBV5-4; d_gene: .; abundance: few; j_gene: TRBJ2-2; CDR3nt: TGTGCCAGCAGCCCGGGGGGCGGAAACACCGGGGAGCTGTTTTTT; CDR3aa: CASSPGGGNTGELFF
v_gene: TRBV19; d_gene: TRBD2; abundance: .; j_gene: TRBJ2-1; CDR3nt: TGTGCCAGTAGCAATAGCGGGGGGCCGGGGAATGAGCAGTTCTTC; CDR3aa: CASSNSGGPGNEQFF
v_gene: TRBV18; d_gene: .; abundance: .; j_gene: TRBJ2-3; CDR3nt: TGTGCCAGCTCACCCGGAGCCTCGGATACGCAGTATTTT; CDR3aa: CASSPGASDTQYF
v_gene: TRBV11-2; d_gene: .; abundance: .; j_gene: TRBJ2-5; CDR3nt: TGTGCCAGCAGCTTCACCCAGGGGTACCAAGAGACCCAGTACTTC; CDR3aa: CASSFTQGYQETQYF
v_gene: TRBV5-1; d_gene: TRBD2; abundance: .; j_gene: TRBJ2-3; CDR3nt: TGCGCCAGCAGCCTGCGGGGGAACACAGATACGCAGTATTTT; CDR3aa: CASSLRGNTDTQYF
v_gene: TRBV5-1; d_gene: .; abundance: .; j_gene: TRBJ1-2; CDR3nt: TGCGCCAGCAGCTTGTATCGCGGGGCCCTTGGCTACACCTTC; CDR3aa: CASSLYRGALGYTF
v_gene: TRBV19; d_gene: TRBD2; abundance: .; j_gene: TRBJ2-7; CDR3nt: TGTGCCAGTAGTATGGGGGGGTCCTTCTACGAGCAGTACTTC; CDR3aa: CASSMGGSFYEQYF